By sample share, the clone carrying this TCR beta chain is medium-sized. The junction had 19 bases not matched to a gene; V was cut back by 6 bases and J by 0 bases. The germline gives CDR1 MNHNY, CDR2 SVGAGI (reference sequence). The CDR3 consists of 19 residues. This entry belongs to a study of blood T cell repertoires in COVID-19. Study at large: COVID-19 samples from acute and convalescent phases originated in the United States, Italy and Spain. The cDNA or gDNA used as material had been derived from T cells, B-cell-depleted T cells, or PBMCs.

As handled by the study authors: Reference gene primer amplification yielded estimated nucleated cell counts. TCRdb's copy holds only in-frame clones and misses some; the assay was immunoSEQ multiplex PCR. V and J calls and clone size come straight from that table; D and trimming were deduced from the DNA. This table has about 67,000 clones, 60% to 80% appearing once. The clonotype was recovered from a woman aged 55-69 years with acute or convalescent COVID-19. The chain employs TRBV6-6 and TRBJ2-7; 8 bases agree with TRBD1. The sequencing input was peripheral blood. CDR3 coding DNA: TGTGCCAGCAGCCGACGGAAATGGACAGGGAGTTACAGCTCCTACGAGCAGTACTTC. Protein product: CASSRRKWTGSYSSYEQYF.